Below, 3 T cell receptor beta chains from the same sample are listed, as sequenced in a study of T cell changes during pregnancy in multiple sclerosis. The method was immunoSEQ multiplex PCR; TCRdb's version includes in-frame clones alone and lacks a portion of them. Of 20,000 to 25,000 clones in the sample, roughly 90% were seen once. The source was CD8+ T cells from peripheral blood mononuclear cells, collected in the first trimester of pregnancy. The source is a female donor in good health, enrolled as a control in a pregnancy study.

This clone is medium-sized by share. This chain connects TRBV7-9 to TRBJ2-7, with D tentatively TRBD2 (6 bases). CDR3 size: 15 residues. From germline, CDR1 is SEHNR and CDR2 FQNEAQ (reference sequence). Trimming took off 1 base at V and 2 bases at J, with 12 bases between the two ends. The CDR3 reads CASSLDAGWAYEQYF. The CDR3 DNA is TGTGCCAGCAGCTTAGATGCGGGGTGGGCCTACGAGCAGTACTTC.

J is TRBJ2-6 and V is TRBV4-3, with a possible D match to TRBD2 (6 bases). This CDR3 contains 18 residues. In germline, CDR1 is LGHNA, CDR2 YSLEER. V shed 4 bases and J shed 3 bases, with 19 bases lying between them. Here the CDR3 reads CASSPGEEGFNGANVLTF. The CDR3 nucleotides read TGCGCCAGCAGCCCGGGAGAGGAGGGGTTTAATGGGGCCAACGTCCTGACTTTC.

The gene calls are TRBV4-3 and TRBJ2-2, with 7 positions matching TRBD1. Trimming cost V 4 bases and J 5 bases; bases outside gene matches: 7. The CDR3 runs to 15 residues. Germline V gives CDR1 LGHNA, CDR2 YSLEER. Here the CDR3 reads CASSPQGYRTGELFF. For the CDR3, the DNA is TGCGCCAGCAGCCCACAGGGGTATCGGACCGGGGAGCTGTTTTTT.